These 17 T cell receptor beta chains were all obtained from the same sample, sequenced in a study of T cell clonality in common variable immunodeficiency. Findings of the study overall: Common variable immunodeficiency TCR beta sequences reportedly had fewer deletions and N-nucleotide insertions.

TCRdb keeps only in-frame clones here, not all; method: immunoSEQ multiplex PCR. In total the sample includes thousands of clones, none of them seen once. Their antigens are not known. What was sequenced was peripheral blood mononuclear cells. The receptors here all came from a human donor with common variable immunodeficiency.

For this clone: The CDR3 is cut off 3 residues early in the read; its end comes from the germline J gene. The chain joins TRBV7-2 to TRBJ2-7; 13 bases line up with TRBD2. Trimming at V came to 4 bases and at J to 4 bases, leaving 1 base not matched to a gene. The length of the CDR3 is 14 residues. CDR1 and CDR2 from the germline V gene are SGHTA and FQGNSA. The CDR3 here is CASSSTSGRYEQYF. Partial CDR3 DNA: TGTGCCAGCAGCTCGACTAGCGGGAGGTACGAG.

The table lists this clone with many counts. With the read ending 3 residues before the CDR3 end, the germline J gene is used to fill in that end. The chain carries TRBV27 and TRBJ1-1, with D unclear. The CDR3 spans 13 residues. Germline-derived CDR1 and CDR2 are MNHEY and SMNVEV (reference sequence). The V and J ends lost 8 bases and 0 bases respectively, with 10 bases between them. CDR3 DNA (partial): TGTGCCAGCTCGAGAGGTATGAACACTGAA. It specifies CASSRGMNTE. The whole CDR3 region reads CASSRGMNTEAFF.

With regard to this clone: The CDR3 end falls 3 residues outside the read, so it is completed with the germline J gene. The V call is TRBV19, the J call TRBJ1-2, with unresolved D. This CDR3 comprises 13 residues. Germline-derived CDR1 and CDR2 are LNHDA and SQIVND (reference sequence). The V end lost 5 bases, the J end lost 6 bases, and 13 bases lay between the germline ends. The CDR3 here is CASSVTGSNGYTF. The part of the CDR3 DNA that was read is TGTGCCAGTAGTGTCACGGGGAGTAATGGC.

This clone was detected a few times. Read data end 3 residues before the CDR3 end; the end is taken from the germline J gene. The chain links TRBV19 to TRBJ1-5; D might be TRBD1 (6 bases). V was clipped by 5 bases and J by 3 bases, with 20 bases between them. This CDR3 contains 17 residues. The germline CDR1 and CDR2 sequences are LNHDA and SQIVND (reference sequence). The CDR3 sequence: CASSGGQLLVPNQPQHF. CDR3 DNA (partial): TGTGCCAGTAGTGGGGGACAACTTCTGGTCCCCAATCAGCCC.

This clone was seen many times. The DNA read from the CDR3 is TGCGCCAGTCTAGCTATCGGGGAG. Translated, it gives CASLAIGE. The whole CDR3 is CASLAIGELFF. The gene calls are TRBV10-1 and TRBJ2-2; D is possibly TRBD2 (5 bases). The CDR3 end is not reached by the read, which stops 3 residues before it; the germline J gene fills it in. V lost 9 bases, J lost 7 bases, and 9 bases lay in between. Looked up from germline, CDR1 is WNHNN and CDR2 is SYGVQD (reference sequence). The CDR3 runs 11 residues.

This clone was observed a handful of times. The read gets to within 3 residues of the CDR3 end, and the germline J gene fills in the rest. This rearrangement joins TRBV19 to TRBJ1-2; D unclear. The CDR3 has 15 amino acids. Trimming left V 3 bases short and J 0 bases short, with 11 bases between. Germline assignment: CDR1 LNHDA and CDR2 SQIVND (reference sequence). CDR3 protein: CASSIARGANYGYTF. Incomplete CDR3 DNA: TGTGCCAGTAGTATCGCTCGGGGAGCTAACTATGGC. Based on the CDR3 plus reference TRBV19 and TRBJ1-2, the full variable domain is DGGITQSPKYLFRKEGQNVTLSCEQNLNHDAMYWYRQDPGQGLRLIYYSQIVNDFQKGDIAEGYSVSREKKESFPLTVTSAQKNPTAFYLCASSIARGANYGYTFGSGTRLTVV.

This clone was counted at least ten times. The CDR3 goes on 3 residues after the read ends, and that part is filled in from the germline J gene. The chain couples TRBV18 to TRBJ2-1, with TRBD2 matching 8 bases. With 3 bases clipped from V and 6 bases from J, the junction kept 10 bases outside the gene matches. Germline V lookup: CDR1 KGHSH, CDR2 LQKENI. CDR3 length: 16 residues. CDR3 loop: CASSPSRSGGLNEQFF. Partial CDR3 DNA: TGTGCCAGCTCACCGTCTAGAAGCGGGGGCCTCAATGAG.

This clone was seen ten or more times. The sequenced fragment ends 3 residues before the CDR3 boundary, so the rest is inferred from the germline J gene. The chain uses TRBV5-4 and TRBJ2-3; a weak D match, TRBD2 (5 bases). CDR1 is SGHNT and CDR2 is YYREEE in the germline V gene (reference sequence). CDR3 length equals 11 residues. The V end was cut by 2 bases, the J end by 8 bases, with 6 bases between. Incomplete CDR3 DNA: TGTGCCAGCAGCTTCGAGGGTACG. Its protein is CASSFEGT. The CDR3 in full is CASSFEGTQYF.

Concerning this clone: The read terminates 3 residues ahead of where the CDR3 ends, so the germline J gene completes it. The rearrangement joins TRBV7-6 to TRBJ2-5; D is unclear. Germline V lookup: CDR1 SGHVS, CDR2 FNYEAQ. With 1 base removed from V and 2 bases from J, the gap between germline ends came to 11 bases. The CDR3 is 15 residues long. Partial CDR3 DNA: TGTGCCAGCAGCTTAGATTTGGGCTTACAAGAGACC. This codes for CASSLDLGLQET. The entire CDR3 protein reads CASSLDLGLQETQYF. Supplemented by reference TRBV7-6 and TRBJ2-5, the full variable domain reads GAGVSQSPRYKVTKRGQDVALRCDPISGHVSLYWYRQALGQGPEFLTYFNYEAQQDKSGLPNDRFSAERPEGSISTLTIQRTEQRDSAMYRCASSLDLGLQETQYFGPGTRLLVL.

Only a few counts were recorded for this clone. The read halts 3 residues ahead of the CDR3 end, with the missing end drawn from the germline J gene. The genes are TRBV19 and TRBJ2-5; TRBD1 is a possible D gene (8 bases). The germline V and J ends were trimmed by 3 bases and 2 bases, with 16 bases remaining between them. In germline, CDR1 is LNHDA, CDR2 SQIVND (reference sequence). The CDR3 runs 16 residues. The chain's CDR3 is CASSIWGGQEQETQYF. Partial CDR3 DNA: TGTGCCAGTAGTATTTGGGGGGGACAGGAGCAAGAGACC.

Details on this clone: The CDR3 end lies 3 residues beyond the end of the read and is filled in from the germline J gene. The chain joins TRBV19 to TRBJ1-5; a possible D gene is TRBD1 (5 bases). This CDR3 region has 17 residues. Germline V lookup: CDR1 LNHDA, CDR2 SQIVND (reference sequence). V lost 7 bases and J lost 1, with 20 bases in between. The CDR3 bases that were read are TGTGCCAGTACCCCGATCGGGCAGGGCAGCAGCAATCAGCCC. It specifies CASTPIGQGSSNQP. The CDR3 as a whole reads CASTPIGQGSSNQPQHF.

By its share, this clone is medium-sized. The read terminates 3 residues ahead of where the CDR3 ends, so the germline J gene completes it. The chain employs TRBV3-1 (or the pseudogene TRBV3-2) and TRBJ2-7; TRBD1 might be the D (5 bases). From germline, CDR1 is LGHDT and CDR2 YNNKEL (reference sequence). V was cut by 6 bases and J by 4 bases, with 16 bases left in between. The CDR3 has 14 residues. The CDR3 DNA, read in part, is TGTGCCAGCAGTCCGCGGAACAGGCAATACGAG. Translated, it gives CASSPRNRQYE. The full-length CDR3 reads as CASSPRNRQYEQYF.

For this clone: The read ends 3 residues before the CDR3 terminus; that terminus is restored from the germline J gene. The rearrangement joins TRBV6-1 to TRBJ2-3, with a weak D call TRBD2 (5 bases). Trimming shortened V by 4 bases and J by 5 bases, and 10 bases separated the two germline ends. This CDR3 has 13 residues. From germline, CDR1 is MNHNS and CDR2 SASEGT. The CDR3 protein is CASSVMSGDTQYF. CDR3 DNA (partial): TGTGCCAGCAGTGTAATGAGCGGAGATACG.

This clone was counted a few times. The read stops 3 residues short of the end of the CDR3; the missing end is completed from the germline J gene. The chain employs TRBV2 and TRBJ2-2, with D perhaps matching TRBD1 (5 bases). Germline V gene sequence: CDR1 SNHLY, CDR2 FYNNEI. V lost 7 bases, J lost 1 base, and 10 bases lay in between. The CDR3 loop spans 14 amino acids. The DNA read from the CDR3 is TGTGCCAGCACGGACAAGATGAACACCGGGGAG. It is translated as CASTDKMNTGE. The CDR3, in full, reads CASTDKMNTGELFF.

Details on this clone: Read sequence stops 3 residues before the CDR3 end, and the germline J gene provides the missing end. The chain combines TRBV19 with TRBJ1-2; no reliable D call. V lost 6 bases and J 3 bases, leaving 11 bases between the germline ends. CDR3 length: 13 amino acids. Germline CDR1 LNHDA, CDR2 SQIVND (reference sequence). The sequenced part of the CDR3 DNA is TGTGCCAGTAGCCGATCGAAGGACTATGGC. This encodes CASSRSKDYG. The entire CDR3 protein is CASSRSKDYGYTF.

This clone was counted between two and nine times. The CDR3 end falls 3 residues outside the read, so it is completed with the germline J gene. The chain has TRBV29-1 and TRBJ2-1, with TRBD1 matching over 9 bases. The CDR3 sequence is 14 residues long. CDR1 and CDR2 from the germline V gene are SQVTM and ANQGSEA. V shed 6 bases and J 9 bases; nucleotides not matched to a gene: 12. The CDR3 spells CSVDPGQGFGEQFF. CDR3 DNA (partial): TGCAGCGTCGACCCGGGACAGGGCTTTGGTGAG.

As regards this clone: The sequence runs out 3 residues before the end of the CDR3; the remainder is reconstructed from the germline J gene. The chain uses TRBV5-1 and TRBJ2-1; D not certain. Germline V gene sequence: CDR1 SGHRS, CDR2 YFSETQ. The germline V and J ends were trimmed by 0 bases and 7 bases, with 8 bases remaining between them. The CDR3 is made up of 13 amino acids. Incomplete CDR3 DNA: TGCGCCAGCAGCTTGGCCGTTAGTAATGAG. Protein product: CASSLAVSNE. The entire CDR3 protein reads CASSLAVSNEQFF.